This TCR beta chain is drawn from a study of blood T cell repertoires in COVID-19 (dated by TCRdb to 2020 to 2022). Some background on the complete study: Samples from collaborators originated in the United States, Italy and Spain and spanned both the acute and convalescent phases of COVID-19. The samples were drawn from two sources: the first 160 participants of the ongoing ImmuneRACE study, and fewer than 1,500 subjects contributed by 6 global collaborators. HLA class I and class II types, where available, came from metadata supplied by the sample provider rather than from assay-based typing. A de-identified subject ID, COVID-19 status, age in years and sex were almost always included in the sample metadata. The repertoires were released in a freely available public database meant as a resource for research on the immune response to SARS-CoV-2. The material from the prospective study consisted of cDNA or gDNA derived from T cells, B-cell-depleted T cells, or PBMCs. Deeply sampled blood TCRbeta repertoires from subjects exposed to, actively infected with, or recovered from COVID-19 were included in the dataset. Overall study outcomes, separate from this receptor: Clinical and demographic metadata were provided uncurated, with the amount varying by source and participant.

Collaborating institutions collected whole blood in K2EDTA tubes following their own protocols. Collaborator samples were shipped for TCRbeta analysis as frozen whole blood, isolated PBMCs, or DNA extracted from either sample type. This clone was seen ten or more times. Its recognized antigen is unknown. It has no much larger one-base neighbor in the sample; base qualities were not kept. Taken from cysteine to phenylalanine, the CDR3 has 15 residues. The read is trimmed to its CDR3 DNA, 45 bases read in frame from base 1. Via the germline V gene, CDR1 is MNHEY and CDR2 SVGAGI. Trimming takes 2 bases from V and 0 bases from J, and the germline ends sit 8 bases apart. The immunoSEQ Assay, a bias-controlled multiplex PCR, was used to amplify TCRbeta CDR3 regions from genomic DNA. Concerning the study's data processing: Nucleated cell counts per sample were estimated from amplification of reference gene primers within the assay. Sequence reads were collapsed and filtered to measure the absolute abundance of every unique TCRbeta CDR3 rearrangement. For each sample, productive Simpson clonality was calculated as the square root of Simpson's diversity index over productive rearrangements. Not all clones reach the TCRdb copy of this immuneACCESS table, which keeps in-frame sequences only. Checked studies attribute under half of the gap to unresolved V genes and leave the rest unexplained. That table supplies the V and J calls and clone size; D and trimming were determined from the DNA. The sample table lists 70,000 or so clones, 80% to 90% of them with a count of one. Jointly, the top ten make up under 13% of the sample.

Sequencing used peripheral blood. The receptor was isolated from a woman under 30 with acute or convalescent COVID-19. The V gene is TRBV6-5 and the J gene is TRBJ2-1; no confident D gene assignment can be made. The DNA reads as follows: TGTGCCAGCAGTTACCATCCGAGCTCCTACAATGAGCAGTTCTTC. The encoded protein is CASSYHPSSYNEQFF.